The sample holds a few counts of the clone carrying this TCR beta chain. The source of the sample is a study of identical twins. Germline CDR1 and CDR2: DFQATT and SNEGSKA (reference sequence). The CDR3 loop spans 14 amino acids. V lost 0 bases, J lost 0 bases, and 9 bases lay in between. Carrying unique molecular identifiers, the cDNA also gained a universal primer site through template switching. TCRdb fed the 5' RACE reads into MiXCR, producing one record per CDR3 protein. Among roughly 490,000 distinct CDR3 sequences listed, roughly an eighth were seen once. These data were also reused for a study on yellow fever vaccine responses in identical twins. This second study notes: Reported findings indicate that twins' vaccine T cell responses seemed partially convergent, partially personalized.

This sequence originates from a woman aged 18 to 35 in good health. The chain has TRBV20-1 and TRBJ2-7; D ambiguous. The sequenced sample consisted of CD4+ T cells sorted from blood. The CDR3 protein is CSARDVGDSYEQYF. The CDR3 coding sequence is TGCAGTGCTAGAGATGTTGGCGACTCCTACGAGCAGTACTTC.